The T cell receptor beta chain under discussion was sequenced for a study of blood T cell repertoires in COVID-19. Trimming stripped 4 bases from V and 5 bases from J, with 15 bases between. From germline, CDR1 is SQVTM and CDR2 ANQGSEA. The CDR3 contains 14 residues. In the authors' workflow: By means of reference gene primer amplification, nucleated cell counts were estimated. TCRdb keeps only in-frame clones here, not all; method: immunoSEQ multiplex PCR. D and trimming were read from the DNA, whereas the V and J calls and clone size are those reported in that table. The table shows some 400,000 clones, with roughly nine tenths occurring only once.

This TCR came from a man aged 30 to 45 who had recovered from COVID-19. V and J are TRBV29-1 and TRBJ1-3; D is unresolved. The source material was PBMCs or T cells enriched from blood (not recorded which). The CDR3 loop is CSVGGPPGRNTIYF. DNA for the CDR3: TGCAGCGTTGGTGGGCCTCCAGGTAGAAACACCATATATTTT.